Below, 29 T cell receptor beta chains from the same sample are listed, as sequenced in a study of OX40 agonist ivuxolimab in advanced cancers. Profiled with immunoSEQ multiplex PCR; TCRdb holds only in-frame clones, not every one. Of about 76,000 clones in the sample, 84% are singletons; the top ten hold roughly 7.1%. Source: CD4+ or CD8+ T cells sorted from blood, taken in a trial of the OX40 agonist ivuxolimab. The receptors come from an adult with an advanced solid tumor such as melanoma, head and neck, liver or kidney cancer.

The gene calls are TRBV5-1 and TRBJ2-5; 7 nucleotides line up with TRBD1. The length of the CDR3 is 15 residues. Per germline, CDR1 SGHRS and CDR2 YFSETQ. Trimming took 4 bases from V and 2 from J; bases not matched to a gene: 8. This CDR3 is CASSVRDSPQETQYF. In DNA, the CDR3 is TGCGCCAGCAGCGTCCGGGACAGCCCGCAAGAGACCCAGTACTTC.

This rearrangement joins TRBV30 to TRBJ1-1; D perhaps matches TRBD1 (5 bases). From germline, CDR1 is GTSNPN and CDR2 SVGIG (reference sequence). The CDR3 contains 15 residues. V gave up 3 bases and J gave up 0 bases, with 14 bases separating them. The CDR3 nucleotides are TGTGCCTGGAGGAGGGCAGGGCCGATGAACACTGAAGCTTTCTTT. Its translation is CAWRRAGPMNTEAFF.

CDR3 protein: CASSLDRTLYGYTF. Here the CDR3 DNA reads TGTGCCAGCAGCTTAGACAGGACCCTCTATGGCTACACCTTC. The rearrangement joins TRBV11-1 to TRBJ1-2, with D possibly TRBD1 on 5 matching bases. V was cut by 1 base and J by 4 bases, with 10 bases left in between. The CDR3 contains 14 residues. The germline CDR1 and CDR2 sequences are SGHAT and FQDESV (reference sequence).

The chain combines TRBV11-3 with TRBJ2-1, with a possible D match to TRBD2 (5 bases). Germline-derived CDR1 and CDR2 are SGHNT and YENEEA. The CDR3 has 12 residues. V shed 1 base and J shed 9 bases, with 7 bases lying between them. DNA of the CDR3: TGTGCCAGCAGCTTAGCGGGGTTTGAGCAGTTCTTC. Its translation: CASSLAGFEQFF. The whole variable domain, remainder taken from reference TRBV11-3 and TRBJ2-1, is EAGVVQSPRYKIIEKKQPVAFWCNPISGHNTLYWYLQNLGQGPELLIRYENEEAVDDSQLPKDRFSAERLKGVDSTLKIQPAELGDSAVYLCASSLAGFEQFFGPGTRLTVL.

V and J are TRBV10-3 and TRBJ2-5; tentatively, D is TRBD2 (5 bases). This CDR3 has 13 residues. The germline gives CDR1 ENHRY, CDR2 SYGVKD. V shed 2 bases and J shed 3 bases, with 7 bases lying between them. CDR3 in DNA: TGTGCCATCAGTGAGCTGGAGGAAGAGACCCAGTACTTC. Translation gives CAISELEEETQYF.

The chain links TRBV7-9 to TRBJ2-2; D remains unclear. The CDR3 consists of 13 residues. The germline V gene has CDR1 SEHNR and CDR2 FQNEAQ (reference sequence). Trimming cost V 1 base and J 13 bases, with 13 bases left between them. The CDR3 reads CASSLEETSRLFF. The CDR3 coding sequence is TGTGCCAGCAGCTTAGAAGAGACGAGCAGGCTGTTTTTT.

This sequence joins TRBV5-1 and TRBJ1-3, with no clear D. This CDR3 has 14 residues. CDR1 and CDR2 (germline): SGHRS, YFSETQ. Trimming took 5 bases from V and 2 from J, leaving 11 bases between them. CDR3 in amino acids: CASSRGVTGNTIYF. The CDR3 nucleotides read TGCGCCAGCAGTCGCGGTGTTACTGGAAACACCATATATTTT.

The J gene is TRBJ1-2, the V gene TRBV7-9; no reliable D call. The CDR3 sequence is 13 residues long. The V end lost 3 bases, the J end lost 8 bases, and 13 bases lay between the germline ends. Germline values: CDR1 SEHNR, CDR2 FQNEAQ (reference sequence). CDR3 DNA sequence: TGTGCCAGCAGCTTCACTTCTCAAGGCGGCTACACCTTC. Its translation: CASSFTSQGGYTF.

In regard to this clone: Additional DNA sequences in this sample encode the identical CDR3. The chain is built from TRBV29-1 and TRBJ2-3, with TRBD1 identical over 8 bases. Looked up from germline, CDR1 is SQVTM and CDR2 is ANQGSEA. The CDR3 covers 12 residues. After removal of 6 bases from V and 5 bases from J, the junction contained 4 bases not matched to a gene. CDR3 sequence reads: CSVGQGGDTQYF. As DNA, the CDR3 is TGCAGCGTAGGACAGGGTGGAGATACGCAGTATTTT.

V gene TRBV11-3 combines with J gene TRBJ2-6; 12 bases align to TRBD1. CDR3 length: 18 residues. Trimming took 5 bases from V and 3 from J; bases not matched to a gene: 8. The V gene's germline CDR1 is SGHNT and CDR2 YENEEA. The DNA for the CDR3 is TGTGCCAGCAGCACCCGGGACAGGGGGCTAGATGGGGCCAACGTCCTGACTTTC. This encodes CASSTRDRGLDGANVLTF. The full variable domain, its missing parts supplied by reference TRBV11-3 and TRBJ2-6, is EAGVVQSPRYKIIEKKQPVAFWCNPISGHNTLYWYLQNLGQGPELLIRYENEEAVDDSQLPKDRFSAERLKGVDSTLKIQPAELGDSAVYLCASSTRDRGLDGANVLTFGAGSRLTVL.

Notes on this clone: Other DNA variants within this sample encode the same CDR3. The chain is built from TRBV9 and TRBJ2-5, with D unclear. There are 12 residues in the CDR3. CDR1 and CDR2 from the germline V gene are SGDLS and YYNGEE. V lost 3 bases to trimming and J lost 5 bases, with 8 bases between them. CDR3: CASSAGGETQYF. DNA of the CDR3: TGTGCCAGCAGCGCTGGTGGGGAGACCCAGTACTTC.

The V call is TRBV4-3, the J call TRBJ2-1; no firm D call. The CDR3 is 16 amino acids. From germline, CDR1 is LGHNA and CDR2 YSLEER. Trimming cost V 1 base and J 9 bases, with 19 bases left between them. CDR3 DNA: TGCGCCAGCAGCCAAGCTCCCCCGGGTCTCCGCGGTGAGCAGTTCTTC. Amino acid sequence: CASSQAPPGLRGEQFF.

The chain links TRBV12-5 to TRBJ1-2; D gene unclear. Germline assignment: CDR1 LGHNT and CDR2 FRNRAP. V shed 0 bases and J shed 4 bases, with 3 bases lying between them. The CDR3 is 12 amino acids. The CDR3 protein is CASGLVSYGYTF. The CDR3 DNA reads TGTGCTAGTGGTTTGGTATCCTATGGCTACACCTTC.

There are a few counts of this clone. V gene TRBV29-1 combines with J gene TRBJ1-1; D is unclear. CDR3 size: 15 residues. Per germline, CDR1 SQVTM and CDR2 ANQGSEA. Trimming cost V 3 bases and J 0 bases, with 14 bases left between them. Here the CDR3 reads CSVDAGWAMNTEAFF. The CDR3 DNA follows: TGCAGCGTTGATGCGGGGTGGGCGATGAACACTGAAGCTTTCTTT.

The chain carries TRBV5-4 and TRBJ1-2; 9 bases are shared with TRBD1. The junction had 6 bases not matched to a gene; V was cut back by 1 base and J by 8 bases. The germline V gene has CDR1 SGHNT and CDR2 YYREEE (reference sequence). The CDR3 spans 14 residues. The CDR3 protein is CASSLLDRGKGYTF. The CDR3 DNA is TGTGCCAGCAGCTTGTTGGACAGGGGTAAAGGCTACACCTTC.

Here the CDR3 DNA reads TGTGCCAGCAGCCCGGGGACTGGAAGGAAGGGGGCCCAGTACTTC. Amino acids: CASSPGTGRKGAQYF. V usage is TRBV7-2 and J usage is TRBJ2-5; possibly TRBD1 or TRBD2 for D (6 bases each). This CDR3 spans 15 amino acids. The germline CDR1 and CDR2 sequences are SGHTA and FQGNSA. The V end lost 5 bases, the J end lost 9 bases, and 22 bases lay between the germline ends.

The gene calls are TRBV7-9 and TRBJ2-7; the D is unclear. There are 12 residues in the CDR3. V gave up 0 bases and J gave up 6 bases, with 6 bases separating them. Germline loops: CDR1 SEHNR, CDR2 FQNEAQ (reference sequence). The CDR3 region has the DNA TGTGCCAGCAGCTTAGCGAATGGCGAGCAGTACTTC. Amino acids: CASSLANGEQYF.

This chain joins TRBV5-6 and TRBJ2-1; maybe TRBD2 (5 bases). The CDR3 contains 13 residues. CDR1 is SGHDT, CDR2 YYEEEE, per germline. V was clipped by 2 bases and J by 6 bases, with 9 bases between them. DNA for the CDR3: TGTGCCAGCAGCTTTATGGGGAGCAATGAGCAGTTCTTC. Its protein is CASSFMGSNEQFF.

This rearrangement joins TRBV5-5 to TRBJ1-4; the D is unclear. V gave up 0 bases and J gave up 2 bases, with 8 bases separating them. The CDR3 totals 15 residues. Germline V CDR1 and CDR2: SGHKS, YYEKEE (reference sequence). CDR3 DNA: TGTGCCAGCAGCTTGGTGCCAGCTACTAATGAAAAACTGTTTTTT. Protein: CASSLVPATNEKLFF.

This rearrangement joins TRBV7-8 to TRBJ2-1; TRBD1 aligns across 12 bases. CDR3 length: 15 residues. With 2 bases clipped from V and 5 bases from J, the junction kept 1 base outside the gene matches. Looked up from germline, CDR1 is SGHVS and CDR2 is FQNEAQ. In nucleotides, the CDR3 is TGTGCCAGCAGCTTAAGGGACAGGGGGCACAATGAGCAGTTCTTC. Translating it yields CASSLRDRGHNEQFF.

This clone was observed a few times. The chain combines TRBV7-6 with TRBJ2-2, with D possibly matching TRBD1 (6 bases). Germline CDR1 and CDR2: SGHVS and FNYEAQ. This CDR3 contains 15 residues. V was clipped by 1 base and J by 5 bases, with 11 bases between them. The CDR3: CASSLEAGVTGELFF. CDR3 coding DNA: TGTGCCAGCAGCTTAGAGGCAGGGGTAACCGGGGAGCTGTTTTTT.

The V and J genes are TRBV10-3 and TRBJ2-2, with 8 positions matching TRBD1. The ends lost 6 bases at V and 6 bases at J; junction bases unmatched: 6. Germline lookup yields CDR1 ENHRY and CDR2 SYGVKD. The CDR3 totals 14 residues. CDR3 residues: CAIRGQAVAGELFF. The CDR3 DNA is TGTGCCATCAGGGGACAGGCGGTCGCCGGGGAGCTGTTTTTT.

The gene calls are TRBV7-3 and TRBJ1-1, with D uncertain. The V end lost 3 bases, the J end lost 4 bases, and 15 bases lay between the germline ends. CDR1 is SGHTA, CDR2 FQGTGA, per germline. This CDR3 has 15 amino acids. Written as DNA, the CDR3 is TGTGCCAGCAGCTTGGAATACGGGGTTCCCACTGAAGCTTTCTTT. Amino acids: CASSLEYGVPTEAFF.

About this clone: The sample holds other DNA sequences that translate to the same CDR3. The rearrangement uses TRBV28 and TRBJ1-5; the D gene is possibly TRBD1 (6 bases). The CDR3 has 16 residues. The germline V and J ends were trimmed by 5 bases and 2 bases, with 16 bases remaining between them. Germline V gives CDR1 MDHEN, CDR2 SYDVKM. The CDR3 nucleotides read TGTGCCAGCAGTCCGGGGGGCAGGGGCGGCAATCAGCCCCAGCATTTT. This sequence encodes CASSPGGRGGNQPQHF.

Here the CDR3 DNA reads TGTGCCAGCAGCGTAGAAGGACTAGCGGGCTATGAGCAGTTCTTC. Its protein is CASSVEGLAGYEQFF. V usage is TRBV9 and J usage is TRBJ2-1, with 11 bases lining up with TRBD2. The V segment lost 0 bases and the J segment 8 bases; nucleotides outside the gene matches: 4. CDR1 is SGDLS, CDR2 YYNGEE, per germline. The CDR3 is made up of 15 amino acids. The whole variable domain, filled in from reference TRBV9 and TRBJ2-1, reads DSGVTQTPKHLITATGQRVTLRCSPRSGDLSVYWYQQSLDQGLQFLIQYYNGEERAKGNILERFSAQQFPDLHSELNLSSLELGDSALYFCASSVEGLAGYEQFFGPGTRLTVL.

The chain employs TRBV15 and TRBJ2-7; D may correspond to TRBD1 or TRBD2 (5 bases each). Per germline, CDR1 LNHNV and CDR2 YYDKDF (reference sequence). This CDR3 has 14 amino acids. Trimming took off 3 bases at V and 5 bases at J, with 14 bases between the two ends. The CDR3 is CATSSSPWDDEQYF. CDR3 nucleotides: TGTGCCACCAGCAGCTCGCCTTGGGACGACGAGCAGTACTTC.

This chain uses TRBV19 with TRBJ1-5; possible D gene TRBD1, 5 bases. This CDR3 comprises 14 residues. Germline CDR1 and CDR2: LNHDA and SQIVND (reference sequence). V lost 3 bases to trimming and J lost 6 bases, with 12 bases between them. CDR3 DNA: TGTGCCAGTAGTATGTGGGGGATCGGTCAGCCCCAGCATTTT. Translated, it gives CASSMWGIGQPQHF.

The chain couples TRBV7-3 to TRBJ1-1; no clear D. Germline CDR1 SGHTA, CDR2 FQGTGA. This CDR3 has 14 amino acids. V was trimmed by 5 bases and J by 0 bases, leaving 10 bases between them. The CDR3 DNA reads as TGTGCCAGCAGCCCGGACGGTTTGAACACTGAAGCTTTCTTT. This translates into CASSPDGLNTEAFF.

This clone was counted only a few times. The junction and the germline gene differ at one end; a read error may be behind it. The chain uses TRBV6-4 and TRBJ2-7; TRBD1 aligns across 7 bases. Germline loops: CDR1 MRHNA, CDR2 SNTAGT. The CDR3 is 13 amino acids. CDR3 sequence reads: CASSDSTQGERYF. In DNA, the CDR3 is TGTGCCAGCAGTGACTCGACGCAGGGGGAGCGGTACTTC.